A single sample gave rise to the 20 T cell receptor beta chains below, sequenced in a study of T cell repertoires in cytomegalovirus infection. MiXCR, run by TCRdb on the reads, gives a single entry per CDR3 protein. The data contain fewer than 550,000 distinct CDR3 sequences, approximately 10% of them seen just once; the ten biggest clones take up roughly 10%. The specimen sequenced was PBMCs. Every receptor here comes from a human donor in good health (CMV status not recorded). Some clones in this sample may be carry-over from other donors' samples.

The sample holds many counts of this clonotype. The chain links TRBV5-1 to TRBJ2-1; D not certain. Per germline, CDR1 SGHRS and CDR2 YFSETQ. There are 15 residues in the CDR3. V was pared by 0 bases and J by 5 bases, with 12 bases between. This chain's CDR3 is CASSLGITDHNEQFF. CDR3 DNA: TGCGCCAGCAGCTTGGGTATTACGGACCACAATGAGCAGTTCTTC.

This clonotype has just a few counts. The chain is built from TRBV11-2 and TRBJ2-7; unclear D gene. V lost 3 bases and J 0 bases, leaving 9 bases between the germline ends. The germline CDR1 and CDR2 sequences are SGHAT and FQNNGV. The CDR3 covers 14 residues. The CDR3 nucleotides are TGTGCCAGCAGCTTCGGCAGGACCTCCTACGAGCAGTACTTC. The encoded protein is CASSFGRTSYEQYF.

The rearrangement joins TRBV4-2 to TRBJ2-7; 9 bases are a match to TRBD1. In germline, CDR1 is LGHNA, CDR2 YNFKEQ. With V trimmed by 0 bases and J by 4 bases, 4 bases remained unmatched. The CDR3 has 15 amino acids. In nucleotides, the CDR3 is TGTGCCAGCAGCCAAGATGAGACAGGGGGTTACGAGCAGTACTTC. Amino acid sequence: CASSQDETGGYEQYF.

This clonotype was counted only a few times. The J gene is TRBJ1-1, the V gene TRBV28, with D tentatively TRBD1 (5 bases). This CDR3 comprises 15 residues. Per the germline V gene, CDR1 is MDHEN and CDR2 is SYDVKM. The V end lost 2 bases, the J end lost 0 bases, and 10 bases lay between the germline ends. DNA of the CDR3: TGTGCCAGCAGTTTAGGAGGGGACCTGAACACTGAAGCTTTCTTT. It translates to CASSLGGDLNTEAFF.

This clonotype was seen repeatedly, ten times or more. The chain has TRBV4-1 and TRBJ2-1; 7 bases are shared with TRBD2. This CDR3 is 14 amino acids long. From germline, CDR1 is MGHRA and CDR2 YSYEKL. The V segment lost 3 bases and the J segment 9 bases; nucleotides outside the gene matches: 8. The CDR3 is CASSHNTLAAEQFF. The DNA of the CDR3 is TGCGCCAGCAGCCACAACACTCTAGCGGCTGAGCAGTTCTTC.

This clonotype was recorded at least ten times. The rearrangement uses TRBV2 and TRBJ1-6; D is undetermined. The V end was cut by 6 bases, the J end by 5 bases, with 14 bases between. The germline V gene encodes CDR1 SNHLY and CDR2 FYNNEI. The CDR3 is made up of 15 amino acids. The CDR3 nucleotides are TGTGCCAGCAGCAACTTGACCCCGGATAATTCACCCCTCCACTTT. Translated: CASSNLTPDNSPLHF.

This clonotype was recorded many times. This chain uses TRBV11-1 with TRBJ2-2; no clear D gene. Trimming shortened V by 1 base and J by 7 bases, and 4 bases separated the two germline ends. The CDR3 length is 12 residues. Germline lookup yields CDR1 SGHAT and CDR2 FQDESV (reference sequence). CDR3 protein: CASSLDFGELFF. The CDR3 nucleotides read TGTGCCAGCAGCTTAGACTTCGGGGAGCTGTTTTTT.

The sample holds many counts of this clonotype. The chain carries TRBV6-6 and TRBJ1-2, with a possible D match to TRBD1 (5 bases). Trimming removed 4 bases from V and 5 bases from J, with 20 bases in between. In germline, CDR1 is MNHNY, CDR2 SVGAGI (reference sequence). The length of the CDR3 is 16 residues. CDR3 DNA: TGTGCCAGCAGTTCAATTGGCCGGGGCGCGGGGTATGGCTACACCTTC. Translation: CASSSIGRGAGYGYTF.

This clonotype was detected many times. The J gene is TRBJ2-3, the V gene TRBV19; D is undetermined. CDR3 length: 13 residues. CDR1 and CDR2 (germline): LNHDA, SQIVND (reference sequence). V gave up 5 bases and J gave up 5 bases, with 11 bases separating them. As DNA, the CDR3 is TGTGCCAGTAGTCCGAAAGGCGTAGATACGCAGTATTTT. The encoded protein is CASSPKGVDTQYF.

The chain combines TRBV3-1 with TRBJ1-1; no clear D gene. The germline V and J ends were trimmed by 4 bases and 1 base, with 7 bases remaining between them. There are 13 residues in the CDR3. Germline V lookup: CDR1 LGHDT, CDR2 YNNKEL (reference sequence). The CDR3 spells CASSPFRNTEAFF. The DNA for the CDR3 is TGTGCCAGCAGCCCGTTCCGGAACACTGAAGCTTTCTTT.

This clonotype has a count of ten or more. The genes are TRBV6-5 and TRBJ1-5; 8 nucleotides agree with TRBD1. V lost 3 bases to trimming and J lost 5 bases; unmatched junction nucleotides: 3. CDR1 MNHEY and CDR2 SVGAGI come from the germline V gene. CDR3 length: 14 residues. The CDR3 DNA is TGTGCCAGCAGTTATTTACAGGGGGATCAGCCCCAGCATTTT. Its protein is CASSYLQGDQPQHF.

The V and J genes are TRBV27 and TRBJ2-1; D is unclear. V was trimmed by 6 bases and J by 5 bases, leaving 20 bases between them. This CDR3 has 16 residues. From germline, CDR1 is MNHEY and CDR2 SMNVEV (reference sequence). This CDR3 is CASRTDPRRADNEQFF. The CDR3 bases are TGTGCCAGCAGGACGGACCCTAGGAGAGCTGACAATGAGCAGTTCTTC.

This clonotype was seen many times. The CDR3 spells CASSPLAGGDTGELFF. CDR3 nucleotides: TGTGCCAGCAGCCCCCTCGCAGGGGGCGACACCGGGGAGCTGTTTTTT. This chain joins TRBV7-3 and TRBJ2-2; 8 bases match TRBD1. The CDR3 loop spans 16 amino acids. Trimming at V came to 5 bases and at J to 3 bases, leaving 8 bases not matched to a gene. Germline CDR1 is SGHTA and CDR2 is FQGTGA.

A few counts support this clonotype. The chain couples TRBV7-3 to TRBJ2-3; D call uncertain. CDR3 length: 14 amino acids. V was trimmed by 4 bases and J by 1 base, leaving 9 bases between them. The V gene's germline CDR1 is SGHTA and CDR2 FQGTGA. CDR3 loop: CASSSLGRTDTQYF. CDR3 bases: TGTGCCAGCAGCTCCCTAGGTCGCACAGATACGCAGTATTTT.

The table lists this clonotype with many counts. V gene TRBV7-9 combines with J gene TRBJ2-2, with 7 positions matching TRBD2. J gave up 0 bases and V 3 bases, and 7 bases lay outside the gene matches. The V gene's germline CDR1 is SEHNR and CDR2 FQNEAQ (reference sequence). The CDR3 is 17 residues long. CDR3 bases: TGTGCCAGCAGCTTCCCAAGAAGCGGGGCGAACACCGGGGAGCTGTTTTTT. It codes for CASSFPRSGANTGELFF.

The rearrangement links TRBV20-1 to TRBJ2-7; a weak D match, TRBD2 (6 bases). Germline loops: CDR1 DFQATT, CDR2 SNEGSKA (reference sequence). The germline V and J ends were trimmed by 4 bases and 3 bases, with 13 bases remaining between them. The CDR3 consists of 13 residues. The CDR3 protein is CSANRREFYEQYF. In DNA form, the CDR3 reads TGCAGTGCTAACAGACGGGAGTTCTACGAGCAGTACTTC.

This clonotype occurred many times. The chain is built from TRBV28 and TRBJ2-3; 8 bases agree with TRBD2. This CDR3 contains 14 residues. The J segment lost 2 bases and the V segment lost 6 bases, leaving 4 bases of the junction unmatched. CDR1 MDHEN and CDR2 SYDVKM come from the germline V gene. CDR3 loop: CASSISGATDTQYF. The CDR3, as DNA: TGTGCCAGCAGCATTAGCGGGGCCACAGATACGCAGTATTTT.

J is TRBJ1-2 and V is TRBV3-1; 9 bases line up with TRBD1. CDR1 is LGHDT, CDR2 YNNKEL, per germline (reference sequence). The CDR3 has 13 amino acids. J lost 8 bases, V lost 3 bases, and 4 bases had no gene match. This CDR3 is CASSHRQGEGYTF. CDR3 DNA sequence: TGTGCCAGCAGCCACAGACAGGGGGAAGGCTACACCTTC.

This clonotype has at least ten counts. This chain connects TRBV7-6 to TRBJ1-6; perhaps TRBD1 as D (5 bases). V was shortened by 4 bases and J by 7 bases, with 14 bases between the two germline ends. The CDR3 has 15 residues. Germline loops: CDR1 SGHVS, CDR2 FNYEAQ. Here the CDR3 reads CASSSGPAGNSPLHF. The DNA for the CDR3 is TGTGCCAGCAGCTCGGGACCCGCCGGGAATTCACCCCTCCACTTT.

This clonotype was seen at least ten times. The chain is built from TRBV5-4 and TRBJ2-7, with 8 nucleotides matching TRBD2. The CDR3 loop spans 16 amino acids. J lost 3 bases, V lost 5 bases, and 13 bases had no gene match. Per germline, CDR1 SGHNT and CDR2 YYREEE (reference sequence). The chain's CDR3 is CASSSGGTPNFYEQYF. CDR3 bases: TGTGCCAGCAGTTCGGGAGGGACTCCTAATTTCTACGAGCAGTACTTC.